The TCR beta chain described here comes from a study of T cell responses to AZD1222 COVID-19 vaccine. Germline CDR1 reads SGHRS; CDR2 reads YFSETQ. The CDR3 covers 15 residues. After removal of 5 bases from V and 5 bases from J, the junction contained 5 bases not matched to a gene. Only in-frame clones appear in the TCRdb table, and some are missing; sequencing was by immunoSEQ multiplex PCR. The data contain around 120,000 clones, roughly 90% of them singletons. V gene TRBV5-1 combines with J gene TRBJ2-1; 12 bases map to TRBD2. The clonotype originates from an adult in good health. Sequencing was performed on peripheral blood, taken on day 0 of AZD1222 vaccination. CDR3 in amino acids: CASSPGTSGHNEQFF. Here the CDR3 DNA reads TGCGCCAGCAGTCCCGGGACTAGCGGGCACAATGAGCAGTTCTTC.